Here is one TCR beta chain with its context. Primers for the PCR totalled 60 Vbeta and 13 Jbeta. Clones were read by immunoSEQ multiplex PCR, and TCRdb kept only the in-frame ones, dropping some. The listing contains roughly 77,000 clones. The data stem from a study of cytomegalovirus exposure and HLA in healthy donors. Overall study context: Unique TCR beta sequences numbering some 110 million came from approximately 180 million T cells in an earlier analysis. Of all 400 or so donors who were genotyped, roughly 85% belonged to the Caucasian-associated ancestry cluster.

Healthy bone marrow donors made up the donors. This CDR3 region has 15 residues. The J segment lost 2 bases and the V segment lost 5 bases, leaving 6 bases of the junction unmatched. Germline lookup yields CDR1 MNHNY and CDR2 SVGAGI (reference sequence). This TCR came from a man aged 25-40 years in good health and CMV-seronegative. The sequencing sample was made of PBMCs. The chain recombines TRBV6-6 with TRBJ2-3; 8 positions match TRBD1. The CDR3 loop reads CASSGPGQDTDTQYF. CDR3 nucleotide sequence: TGTGCCAGCAGTGGCCCGGGACAGGACACAGATACGCAGTATTTT.